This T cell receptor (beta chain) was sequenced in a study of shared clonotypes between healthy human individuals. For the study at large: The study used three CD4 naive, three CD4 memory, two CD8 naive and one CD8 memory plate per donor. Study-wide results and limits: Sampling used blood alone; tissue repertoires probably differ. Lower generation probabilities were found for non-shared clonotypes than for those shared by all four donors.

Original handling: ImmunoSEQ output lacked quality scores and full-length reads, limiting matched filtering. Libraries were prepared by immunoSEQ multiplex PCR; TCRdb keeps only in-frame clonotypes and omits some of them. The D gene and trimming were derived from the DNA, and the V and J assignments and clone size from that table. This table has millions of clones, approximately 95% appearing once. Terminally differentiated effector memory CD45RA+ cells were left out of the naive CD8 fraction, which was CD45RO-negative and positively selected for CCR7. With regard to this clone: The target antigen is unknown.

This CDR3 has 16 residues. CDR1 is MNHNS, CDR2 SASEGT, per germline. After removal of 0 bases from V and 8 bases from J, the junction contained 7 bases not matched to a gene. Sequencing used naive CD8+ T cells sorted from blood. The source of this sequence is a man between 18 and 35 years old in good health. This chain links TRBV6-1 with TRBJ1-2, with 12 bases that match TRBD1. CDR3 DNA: TGTGCCAGCAGTGAAGCATACTGGGACAGGGGGCTAGGCTACACCTTC. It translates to CASSEAYWDRGLGYTF.